This TCR beta chain is drawn from a study of Ad26.COV2.S vaccination and SARS-CoV-2 variants. Study in general: The COV1001 Ad26.COV2.S trial arm included the donor.

Method: immunoSEQ multiplex PCR; TCRdb's copy keeps in-frame clones and lacks some. The table shows fewer than 800,000 clones, with roughly 90% occurring only once. Turning to this clone: As yet, its antigen is unknown.

Treatment: roughly 20 received Ad26.COV2.S at low or high dose, single or two shots; several received placebo; per-sample allocation not given. Following the first vaccine or placebo injection, samples were taken on day 63. The administered vaccine (an Ad26 vector) expressed Wuhan-strain SARS-CoV-2 spike. Study-wide results and limits: Vaccine recipients had higher spike-specific TCR breadth than placebo recipients.

CDR1 and CDR2 from the germline V gene are SGDLS and YYNGEE. CDR3 length equals 11 residues. The V gene lost 9 bases and the J gene lost 5 bases, with 9 bases spanning the gap. This receptor was identified in a person aged 18-65 years who received the Ad26.COV2.S COVID-19 vaccine or a placebo. The starting material was peripheral blood, obtained in a trial of Ad26.COV2.S vaccine versus placebo. The chain employs TRBV9 and TRBJ1-3; D ambiguous. DNA of the CDR3: TGTGCCACGCGTGGGCGAAACACCATATATTTT. Its protein product is CATRGRNTIYF.